One T cell receptor beta chain is described in this entry. Germline CDR1 reads MNHNS; CDR2 reads SASEGT. V trimming: 2 bases; J trimming: 9 bases; junction bases outside the gene matches: 19. This CDR3 region has 18 residues. Criteria for exclusion of patients were uncontrolled infection, other autoimmune disease, pregnancy or lactation. This specimen comes from a study of T cells in Graves' hyperthyroidism and ophthalmopathy. Using RNA transcripts as the source, TCR beta CDR3 regions were amplified. The study used the HTBI primer set for a first-round RT-PCR of the TCR CDR3. TCRdb re-called the multiplex PCR reads through MiXCR, storing one row per CDR3 protein. Among 350,000 to 450,000 distinct CDR3 sequences listed, around 15% were seen once.

The sequenced sample consisted of blood. The sequence was collected from a man in his fifties with Graves' ophthalmopathy. This chain connects TRBV6-1 to TRBJ2-4; TRBD1 aligns across 7 bases. The CDR3 nucleotides are TGTGCCAGCAGTGAAAGGGGGCAGGGGGTACCCTCGTCCGTCATTCAGTACTTC. Amino acid sequence: CASSERGQGVPSSVIQYF.